A selection of T cell receptor beta chains follows, all from one sample in a study of OX40 agonist ivuxolimab in advanced cancers. The protocol was immunoSEQ multiplex PCR, while the TCRdb copy is restricted to in-frame clones and leaves out a portion. This sample has tens of thousands of clones, with roughly nine tenths found just once. Sequences were derived from CD4+ or CD8+ T cells sorted from blood, sampled in a trial of the OX40 agonist ivuxolimab. These receptor sequences come from an adult with an advanced solid tumor such as melanoma, head and neck, liver or kidney cancer. Each CDR3 is given without its conserved first and last residue. Fields, in order: V gene, clone size, D gene, J gene, CDR3 protein. D genes are given only for firm matches. Size values are once, few and many counts, or a class for expanded clones, and some rows have none.

>TRBV27|NA|NA|TRBJ2-7
ASSLWGRAGSYEQY
>TRBV29-1|NA|TRBD1|TRBJ2-7
SVFFQDRGELYEQY
>TRBV2|NA|NA|TRBJ2-7
ASSSAEYYEQY
>TRBV15|once|NA|TRBJ1-5
ATSSAPGSNQPQH
>TRBV6-1|NA|TRBD2|TRBJ2-3
ASSGSGGGNTDTQY
>TRBV28|NA|TRBD2|TRBJ2-1
ASRSGGAYNEQF
>TRBV19|NA|NA|TRBJ2-2
ASSSSRRTGELF
>TRBV7-8|NA|NA|TRBJ2-1
ASSLEQGRGNEQF
>TRBV7-8|NA|NA|TRBJ2-7
ASSPRPSSYEQY
>TRBV7-6|NA|NA|TRBJ2-1
ASSLGTTPTEQF
>TRBV5-3|NA|NA|TRBJ2-7
ARSRLWGSSYEQY
>TRBV7-6|NA|NA|TRBJ2-7
ASSLVSPSSEIIYEQY
>TRBV4-1|NA|TRBD1|TRBJ1-1
ASSLGQGVTEAF
>TRBV11-2|NA|NA|TRBJ2-1
ASSLELHEQF
>TRBV28|NA|TRBD2|TRBJ2-7
ASTPGLAGELYEQY
>TRBV7-9|NA|NA|TRBJ1-3
ASSIHRGGGNTIY
>TRBV5-1|NA|NA|TRBJ2-3
ASSLYGRAVDTQY
>TRBV7-6|NA|TRBD1|TRBJ2-1
ASSSNKDRGRFEQF
>TRBV19|NA|NA|TRBJ1-1
ASTRKDENTEAF
>TRBV9|NA|NA|TRBJ2-7
ASSSQRGPSYEQY
>TRBV9|NA|TRBD2|TRBJ2-1
ASSPGTRIFLI
>TRBV4-2|once|NA|TRBJ2-3
ASSQIAENTDTQY
>TRBV7-9|NA|NA|TRBJ2-1
ASSSYQEEF
>TRBV28|NA|TRBD2|TRBJ2-7
ASSLGEGRL